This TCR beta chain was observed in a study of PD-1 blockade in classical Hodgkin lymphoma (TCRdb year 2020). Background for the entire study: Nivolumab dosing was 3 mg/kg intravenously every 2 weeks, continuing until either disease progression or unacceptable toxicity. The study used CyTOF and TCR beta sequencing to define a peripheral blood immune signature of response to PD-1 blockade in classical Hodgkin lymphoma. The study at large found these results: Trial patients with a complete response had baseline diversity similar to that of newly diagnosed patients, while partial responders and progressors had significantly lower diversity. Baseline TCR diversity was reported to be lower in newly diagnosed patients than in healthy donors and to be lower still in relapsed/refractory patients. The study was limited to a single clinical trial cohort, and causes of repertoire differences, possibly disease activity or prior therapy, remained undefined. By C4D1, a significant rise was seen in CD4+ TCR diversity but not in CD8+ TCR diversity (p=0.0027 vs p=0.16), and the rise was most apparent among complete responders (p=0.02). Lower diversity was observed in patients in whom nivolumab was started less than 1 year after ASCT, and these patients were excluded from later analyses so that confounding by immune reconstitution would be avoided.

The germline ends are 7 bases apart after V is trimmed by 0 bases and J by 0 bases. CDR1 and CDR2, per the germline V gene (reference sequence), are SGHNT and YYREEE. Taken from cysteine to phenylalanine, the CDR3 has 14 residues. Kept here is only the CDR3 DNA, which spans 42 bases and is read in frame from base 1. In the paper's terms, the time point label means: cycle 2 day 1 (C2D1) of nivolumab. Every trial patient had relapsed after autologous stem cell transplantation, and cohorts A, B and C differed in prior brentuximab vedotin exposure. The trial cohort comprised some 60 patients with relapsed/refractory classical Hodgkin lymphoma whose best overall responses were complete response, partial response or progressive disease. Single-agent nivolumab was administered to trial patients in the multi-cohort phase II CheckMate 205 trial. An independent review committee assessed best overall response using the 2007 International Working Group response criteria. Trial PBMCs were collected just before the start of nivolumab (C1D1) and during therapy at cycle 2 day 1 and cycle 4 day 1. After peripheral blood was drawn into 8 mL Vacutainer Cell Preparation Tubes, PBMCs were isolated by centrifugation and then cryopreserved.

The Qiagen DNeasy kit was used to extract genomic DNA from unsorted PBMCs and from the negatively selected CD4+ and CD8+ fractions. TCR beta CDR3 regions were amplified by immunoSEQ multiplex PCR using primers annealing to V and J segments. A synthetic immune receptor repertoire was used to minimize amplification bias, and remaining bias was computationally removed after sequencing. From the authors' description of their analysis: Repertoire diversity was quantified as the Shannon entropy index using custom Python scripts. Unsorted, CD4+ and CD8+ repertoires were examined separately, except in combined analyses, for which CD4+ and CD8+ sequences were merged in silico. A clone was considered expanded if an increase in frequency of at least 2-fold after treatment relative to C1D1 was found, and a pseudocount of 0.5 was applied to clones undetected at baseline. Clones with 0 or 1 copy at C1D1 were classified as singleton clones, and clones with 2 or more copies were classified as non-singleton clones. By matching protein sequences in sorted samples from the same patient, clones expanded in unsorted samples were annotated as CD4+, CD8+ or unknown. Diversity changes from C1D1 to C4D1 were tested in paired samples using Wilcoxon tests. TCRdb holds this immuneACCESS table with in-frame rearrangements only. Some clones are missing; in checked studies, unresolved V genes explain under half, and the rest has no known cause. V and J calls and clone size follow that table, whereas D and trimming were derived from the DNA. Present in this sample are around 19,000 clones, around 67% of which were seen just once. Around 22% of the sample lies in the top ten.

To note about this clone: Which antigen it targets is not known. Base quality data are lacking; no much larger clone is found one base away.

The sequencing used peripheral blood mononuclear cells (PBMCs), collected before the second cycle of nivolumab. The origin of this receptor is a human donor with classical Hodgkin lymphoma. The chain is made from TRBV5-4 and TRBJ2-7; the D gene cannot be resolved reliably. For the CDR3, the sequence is CASSLVQDSYEQYF. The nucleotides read TGTGCCAGCAGCTTGGTCCAGGACTCCTACGAGCAGTACTTC.